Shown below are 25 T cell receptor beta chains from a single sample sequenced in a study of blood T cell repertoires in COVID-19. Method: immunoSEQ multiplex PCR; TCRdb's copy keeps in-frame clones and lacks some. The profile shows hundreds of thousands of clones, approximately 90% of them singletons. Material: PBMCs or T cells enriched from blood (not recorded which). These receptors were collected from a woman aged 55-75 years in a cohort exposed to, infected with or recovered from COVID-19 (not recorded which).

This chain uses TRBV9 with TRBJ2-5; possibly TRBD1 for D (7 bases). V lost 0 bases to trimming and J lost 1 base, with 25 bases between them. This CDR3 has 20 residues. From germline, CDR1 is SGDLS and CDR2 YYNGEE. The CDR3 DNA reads TGTGCCAGCAGCGTAGGGAGGGGGCGATCCAGTGGAAGGGTCCAAGAGACCCAGTACTTC. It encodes CASSVGRGRSSGRVQETQYF.

For the CDR3, the DNA is TGTGCCAGCAGCCCTCGGGTCGACAATGAGCAGTTCTTC. Residues: CASSPRVDNEQFF. The chain recombines TRBV12-3 or TRBV12-4 with TRBJ2-1; D unresolved. This CDR3 comprises 13 residues. V was pared by 6 bases and J by 5 bases, with 11 bases between.

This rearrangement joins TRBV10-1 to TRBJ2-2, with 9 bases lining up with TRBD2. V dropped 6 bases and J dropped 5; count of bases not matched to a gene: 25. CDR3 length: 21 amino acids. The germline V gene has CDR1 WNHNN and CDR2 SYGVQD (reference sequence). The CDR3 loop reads CASRALPRWASGVGGTGELFF. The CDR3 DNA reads TGCGCCAGCAGAGCGCTACCTCGTTGGGCTAGCGGGGTAGGGGGGACCGGGGAGCTGTTTTTT.

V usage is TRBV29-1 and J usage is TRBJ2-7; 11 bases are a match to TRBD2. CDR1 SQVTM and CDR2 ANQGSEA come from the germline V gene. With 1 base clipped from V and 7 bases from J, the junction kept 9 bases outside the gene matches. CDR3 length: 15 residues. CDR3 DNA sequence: TGCAGCGTTGAAGGGGCTAGCGGGAGGCCAGGAGAGCAGTACTTC. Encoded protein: CSVEGASGRPGEQYF.

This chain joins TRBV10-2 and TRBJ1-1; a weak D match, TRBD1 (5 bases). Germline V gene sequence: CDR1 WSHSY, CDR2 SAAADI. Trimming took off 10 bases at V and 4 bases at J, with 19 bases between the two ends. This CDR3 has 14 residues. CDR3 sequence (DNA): TGCGCCACCAGCCAACAGGCTGGGGCCACTGAAGCTTTCTTT. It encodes CATSQQAGATEAFF.

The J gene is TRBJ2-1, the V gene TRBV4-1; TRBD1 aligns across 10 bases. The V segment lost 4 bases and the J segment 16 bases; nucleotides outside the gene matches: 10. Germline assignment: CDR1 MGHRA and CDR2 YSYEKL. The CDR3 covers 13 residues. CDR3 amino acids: CASSLPGTGALFF. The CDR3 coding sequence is TGCGCCAGCAGCCTCCCCGGGACAGGGGCCCTATTCTTC.

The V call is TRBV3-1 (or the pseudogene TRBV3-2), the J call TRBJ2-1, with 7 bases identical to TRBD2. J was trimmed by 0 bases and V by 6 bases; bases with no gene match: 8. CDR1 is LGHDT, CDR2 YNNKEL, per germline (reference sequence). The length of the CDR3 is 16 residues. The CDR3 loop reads CASSLSGSPSYNEQFF. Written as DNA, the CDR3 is TGTGCCAGCAGTCTTAGCGGGTCCCCCTCCTACAATGAGCAGTTCTTC.

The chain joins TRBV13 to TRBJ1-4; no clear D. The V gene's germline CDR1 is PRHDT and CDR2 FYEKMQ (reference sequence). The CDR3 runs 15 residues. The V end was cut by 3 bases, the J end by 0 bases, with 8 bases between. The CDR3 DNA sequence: TGTGCCAGCAGCTTGCAGCGTTCAACTAATGAAAAACTGTTTTTT. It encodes CASSLQRSTNEKLFF.

As DNA, the CDR3 is TGTGCCAGCAAGAGAGAGGAGAGCTACACCTTC. Translating it yields CASKREESYTF. The chain employs TRBV6-5 and TRBJ1-2; D gene uncertain. V was shortened by 7 bases and J by 9 bases, with 12 bases between the two germline ends. Germline CDR1 MNHEY, CDR2 SVGAGI. This CDR3 contains 11 residues.

The CDR3 reads CASSTWTGNINYGYTF. The CDR3 DNA is TGTGCCAGCAGCACCTGGACAGGGAACATAAACTATGGCTACACCTTC. V usage is TRBV7-9 and J usage is TRBJ1-2, with 8 bases identical to TRBD1. J gave up 2 bases and V 5 bases, and 10 bases lay outside the gene matches. This CDR3 has 16 residues. Germline V gene data show CDR1 as SEHNR and CDR2 as FQNEAQ (reference sequence).

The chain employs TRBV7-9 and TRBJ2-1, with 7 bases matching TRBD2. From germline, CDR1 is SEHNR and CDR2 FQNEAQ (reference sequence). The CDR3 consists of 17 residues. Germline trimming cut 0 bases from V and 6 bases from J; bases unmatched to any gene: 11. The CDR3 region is CASSLATQRDFLNEQFF. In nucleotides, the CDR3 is TGTGCCAGCAGCTTAGCAACTCAGCGGGACTTCCTCAATGAGCAGTTCTTC.

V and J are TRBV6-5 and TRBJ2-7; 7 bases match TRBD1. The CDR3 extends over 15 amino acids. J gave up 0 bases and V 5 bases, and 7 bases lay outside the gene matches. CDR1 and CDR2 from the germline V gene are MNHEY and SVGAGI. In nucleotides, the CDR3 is TGTGCCAGCAGTACTCGGGACAGAGGCTCCTACGAGCAGTACTTC. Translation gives CASSTRDRGSYEQYF.

This CDR3 reads CASSLGPSRPLLQETQYF. CDR3 in DNA: TGCGCCAGCAGCTTGGGGCCTAGCCGGCCCCTCCTCCAAGAGACCCAGTACTTC. The J gene is TRBJ2-5, the V gene TRBV5-1, with a weak D call TRBD2 (5 bases). The CDR3 loop spans 18 amino acids. In germline, CDR1 is SGHRS, CDR2 YFSETQ. V shed 0 bases and J shed 1 base, with 19 bases lying between them.

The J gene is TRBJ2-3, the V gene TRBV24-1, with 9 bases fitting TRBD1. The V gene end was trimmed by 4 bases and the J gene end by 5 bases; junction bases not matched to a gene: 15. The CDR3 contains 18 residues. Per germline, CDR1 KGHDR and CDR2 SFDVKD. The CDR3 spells CATSDSADRGRREDTQYF. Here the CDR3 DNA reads TGTGCCACCAGTGACTCAGCCGACAGGGGGAGGAGGGAAGATACGCAGTATTTT.

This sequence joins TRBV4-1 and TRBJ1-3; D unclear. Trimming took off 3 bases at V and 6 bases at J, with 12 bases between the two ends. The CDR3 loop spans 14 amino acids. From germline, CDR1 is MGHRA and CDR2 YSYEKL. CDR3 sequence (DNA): TGCGCCAGCAGCCAGAGTAATAACGAAAACACCATATATTTT. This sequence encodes CASSQSNNENTIYF.

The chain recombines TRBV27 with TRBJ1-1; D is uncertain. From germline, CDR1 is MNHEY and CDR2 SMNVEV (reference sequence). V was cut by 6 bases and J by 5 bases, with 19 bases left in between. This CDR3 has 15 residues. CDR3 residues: CASSLGPALRTEAFF. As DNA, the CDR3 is TGTGCCAGCAGCCTCGGCCCGGCTCTGAGGACTGAAGCTTTCTTT.

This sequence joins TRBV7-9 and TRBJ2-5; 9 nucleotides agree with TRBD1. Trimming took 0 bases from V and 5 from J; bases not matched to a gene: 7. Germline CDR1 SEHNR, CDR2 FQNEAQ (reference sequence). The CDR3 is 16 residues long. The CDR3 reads CASSLAGQGRWETQYF. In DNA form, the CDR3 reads TGTGCCAGCAGCTTAGCGGGACAGGGAAGATGGGAGACCCAGTACTTC.

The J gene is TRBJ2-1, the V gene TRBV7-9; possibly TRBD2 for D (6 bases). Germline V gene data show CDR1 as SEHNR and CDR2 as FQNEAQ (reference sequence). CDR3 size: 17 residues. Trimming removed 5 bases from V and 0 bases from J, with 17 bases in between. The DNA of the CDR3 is TGTGCCAGCAGCCCACGGGGACTGCTGAGCTCCTACAATGAGCAGTTCTTC. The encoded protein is CASSPRGLLSSYNEQFF.

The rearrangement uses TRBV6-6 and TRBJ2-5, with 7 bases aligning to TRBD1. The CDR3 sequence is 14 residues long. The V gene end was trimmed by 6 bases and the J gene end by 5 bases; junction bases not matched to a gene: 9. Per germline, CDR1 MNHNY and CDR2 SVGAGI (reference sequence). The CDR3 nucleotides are TGTGCCAGCAGAGCTGTGGGACAGAGTGAGACCCAGTACTTC. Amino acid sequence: CASRAVGQSETQYF.

The CDR3 reads CASSPQRDSEAFF. DNA of the CDR3: TGTGCCAGCTCACCACAAAGGGACAGTGAAGCTTTCTTT. This chain joins TRBV18 and TRBJ1-1; 7 bases fit TRBD1. The J segment lost 7 bases and the V segment lost 1 base, leaving 3 bases of the junction unmatched. CDR3 length: 13 amino acids. Germline CDR1 and CDR2: KGHSH and LQKENI.

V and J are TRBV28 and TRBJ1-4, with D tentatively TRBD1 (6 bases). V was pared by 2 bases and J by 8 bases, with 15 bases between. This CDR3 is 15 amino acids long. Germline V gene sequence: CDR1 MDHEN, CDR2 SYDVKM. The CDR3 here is CASSLGTGTHEKLFF. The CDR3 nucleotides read TGTGCCAGCAGTTTAGGCACAGGGACGCACGAAAAACTGTTTTTT.

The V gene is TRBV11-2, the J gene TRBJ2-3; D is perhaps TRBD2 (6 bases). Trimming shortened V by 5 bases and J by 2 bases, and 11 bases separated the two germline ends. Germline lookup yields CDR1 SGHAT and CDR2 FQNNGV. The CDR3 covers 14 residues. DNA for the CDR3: TGTGCCAGCAGCCCCGGGGGACCCACAGATACGCAGTATTTT. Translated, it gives CASSPGGPTDTQYF.

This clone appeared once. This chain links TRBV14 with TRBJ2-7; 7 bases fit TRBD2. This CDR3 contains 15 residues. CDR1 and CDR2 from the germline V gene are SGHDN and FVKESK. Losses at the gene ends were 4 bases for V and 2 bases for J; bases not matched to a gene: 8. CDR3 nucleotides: TGTGCCAGCAGCCGCGTCGGGGGGAAGACCTACGAGCAGTACTTC. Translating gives CASSRVGGKTYEQYF.

The CDR3 here is CASSDLAGGPHNEQFF. The DNA for the CDR3 is TGTGCCAGCAGCGATCTAGCGGGAGGGCCACACAATGAGCAGTTCTTC. V usage is TRBV2 and J usage is TRBJ2-1; 12 bases fit TRBD2. The germline CDR1 and CDR2 sequences are SNHLY and FYNNEI. The V gene end was trimmed by 6 bases and the J gene end by 5 bases; junction bases not matched to a gene: 8. The CDR3 covers 16 residues.

The CDR3 protein is CASVIGLAATDTQYF. CDR3 DNA: TGTGCCAGCGTTATCGGACTAGCGGCCACAGATACGCAGTATTTT. The rearrangement uses TRBV2 and TRBJ2-3, with 10 bases that match TRBD2. This CDR3 spans 15 amino acids. Germline CDR1 is SNHLY and CDR2 is FYNNEI. V shed 8 bases, J shed 2 bases, and the junction held 7 bases outside the gene matches.